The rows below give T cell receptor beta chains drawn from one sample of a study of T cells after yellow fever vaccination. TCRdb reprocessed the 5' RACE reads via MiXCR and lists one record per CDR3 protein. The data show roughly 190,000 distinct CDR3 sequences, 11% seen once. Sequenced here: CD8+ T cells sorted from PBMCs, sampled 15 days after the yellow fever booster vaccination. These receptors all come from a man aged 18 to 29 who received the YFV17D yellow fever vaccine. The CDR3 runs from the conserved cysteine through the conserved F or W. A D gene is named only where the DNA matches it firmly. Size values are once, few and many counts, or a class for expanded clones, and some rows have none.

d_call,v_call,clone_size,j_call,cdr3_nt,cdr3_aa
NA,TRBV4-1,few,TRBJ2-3,TGCGCCAGCAGCCAAGCCGGCGGGGCGGGAGATACGCAGTATTTT,CASSQAGGAGDTQYF
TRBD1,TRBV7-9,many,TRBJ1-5,TGCGCCAGCAGCCTGGGACAGGGGAATCAGCCCCAGCATTTT,CASSLGQGNQPQHF
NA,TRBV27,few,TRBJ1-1,TGTGCCAGCAGTACGAACCAAAGGGACACTGAAGCTTTCTTT,CASSTNQRDTEAFF
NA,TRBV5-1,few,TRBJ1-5,TGCGCCAGCAGCTTGTCCTCCAGCAGCAATCAGCCCCAGCATTTT,CASSLSSSSNQPQHF
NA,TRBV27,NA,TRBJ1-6,TGTGCCAGCAGCCTCTCGGGGGGCAATCGCAATTCACCCCTCCACTTT,CASSLSGGNRNSPLHF
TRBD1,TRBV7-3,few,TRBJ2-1,TGTGCCAGCAGCTTAACCACAGGGGGGAATGAGCAGTTCTTC,CASSLTTGGNEQFF
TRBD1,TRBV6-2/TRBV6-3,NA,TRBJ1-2,TGTGCCAGCAGTCAACAGGGGAGCGGCTATGGCTACACCTTC,CASSQQGSGYGYTF
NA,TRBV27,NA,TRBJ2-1,TGTGCCAGCAGTCTCACTAGCTTCAATGAGCAGTTCTTC,CASSLTSFNEQFF
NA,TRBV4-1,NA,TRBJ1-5,TGCGCCAGCAGCCAAGATATGGGGTATAGCAATCAGCCCCAGCATTTT,CASSQDMGYSNQPQHF
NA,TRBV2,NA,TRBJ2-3,TGTGCCAGCAGTGAAGTAGATACGCAGTATTTT,CASSEVDTQYF
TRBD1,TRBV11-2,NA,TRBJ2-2,TGTGCCAGCAGCCTAATCCCCGGGACAGGGGGCATTAGTTACACCGGGGAGCTGTTTTTT,CASSLIPGTGGISYTGELFF
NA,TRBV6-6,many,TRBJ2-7,TGTGCCAGCAGTTACGATTTTCAGGGGCGAAGCGAGCAGTACTTC,CASSYDFQGRSEQYF
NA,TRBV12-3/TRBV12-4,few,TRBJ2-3,TGTGCCAGCAGCCCTCTGGACGGAAGCACAGATACGCAGTATTTT,CASSPLDGSTDTQYF
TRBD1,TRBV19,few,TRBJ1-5,TGTGCCAGTAGTACCTCGTGGAGGGACAGGATCGTAGGTCAGCCCCAGCATTTT,CASSTSWRDRIVGQPQHF
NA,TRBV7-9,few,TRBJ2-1,TGTGCCAGCAGCTTAGAGGGACTGGTCGATGAGCAGTTCTTC,CASSLEGLVDEQFF
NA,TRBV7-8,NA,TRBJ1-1,TGTGCCAGCAGCATGCCAGGGGTGAAACCTGGAGAAGCTTTCTTT,CASSMPGVKPGEAFF
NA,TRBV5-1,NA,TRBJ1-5,TGCGCCAGCAGCTCCGATAGCAATCAGCCCCAGCATTTT,CASSSDSNQPQHF
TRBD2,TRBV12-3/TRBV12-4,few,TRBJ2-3,TGTGCCAGCACCCCCTGGAGCGGGGGGAACGCTGTGAGCACAGATACGCAGTATTTT,CASTPWSGGNAVSTDTQYF
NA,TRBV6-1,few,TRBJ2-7,TGTGCCAGCAGTGGGGACATCTACTACGAGCAGTACTTC,CASSGDIYYEQYF
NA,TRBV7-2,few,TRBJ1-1,TGTGCCAGCAGGCCAGTAGGGGACCCGAACACTGAAGCTTTCTTT,CASRPVGDPNTEAFF
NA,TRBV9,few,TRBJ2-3,TGTGCCAGCAGCGTAGGCGAAGATACGCAGTATTTT,CASSVGEDTQYF
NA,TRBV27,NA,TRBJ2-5,TGTGCCAGCGGTCTTGTGACCCAGTACTTC,CASGLVTQYF
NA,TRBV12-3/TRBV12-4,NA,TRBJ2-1,TGTGCCAGCAGTTCTCTTACCTTCAATGAGCAGTTCTTC,CASSSLTFNEQFF
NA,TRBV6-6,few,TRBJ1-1,TGTGCCAGCAGTTACAAGGTAGAAATGAACACTGAAGCTTTCTTT,CASSYKVEMNTEAFF
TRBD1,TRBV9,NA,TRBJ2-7,TGTGCCAGCAGCGTAGGCCCGACAGGGGAGTACGAGCAGTACTTC,CASSVGPTGEYEQYF
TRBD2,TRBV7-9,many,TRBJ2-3,TGTGCCAGCAGCTCTTCGGGGGGGCGCACAGATACGCAGTATTTT,CASSSSGGRTDTQYF
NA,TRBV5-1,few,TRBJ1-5,TGCGCCAGCAGCTTGGACCCAGGTTTGTCCAATCAGCCCCAGCATTTT,CASSLDPGLSNQPQHF
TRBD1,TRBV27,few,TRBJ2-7,TGTGCCAGCAGTTTAACGGGACAGGGTTCCTACGAGCAGTACTTC,CASSLTGQGSYEQYF
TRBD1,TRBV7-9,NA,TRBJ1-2,TGTGCCAGCAGCCTGACGCCCGGGACAGGGATTAACTATGGCTACACCTTC,CASSLTPGTGINYGYTF
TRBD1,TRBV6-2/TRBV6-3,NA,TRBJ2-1,TGTGCCAGCAGACCCGGACAGGGGGGGTACAATGAGCAGTTCTTC,CASRPGQGGYNEQFF
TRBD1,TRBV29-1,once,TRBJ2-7,TGCAGCGTTCGGACAGGGCACGAGCAGTACTTC,CSVRTGHEQYF
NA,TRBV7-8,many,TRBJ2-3,TGTGCCAGCAGCTTAGGAGCTGGTACTAGCACAGATACGCAGTATTTT,CASSLGAGTSTDTQYF
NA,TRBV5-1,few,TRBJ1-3,TGCGCCAGCAGCCCCGACCGACAAGGCGACTCTGGAAACACCATATATTTT,CASSPDRQGDSGNTIYF
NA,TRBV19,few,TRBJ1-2,TGTGCCAGTAGTATATCGGTGGGGAATGGCTACACCTTC,CASSISVGNGYTF
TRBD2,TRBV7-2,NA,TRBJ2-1,TGTGCCAGCAGCTTCCCCCTAGCGGGAATCTACAATGAGCAGTTCTTC,CASSFPLAGIYNEQFF
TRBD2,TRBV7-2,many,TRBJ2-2,TGTGCCAGCAGCCAACTAGCGGGGGGGCAGACCGGGGAGCTGTTTTTT,CASSQLAGGQTGELFF
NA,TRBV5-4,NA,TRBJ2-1,TGTGCCAGCAGCTTGTATTACAATGAGCAGTTCTTC,CASSLYYNEQFF
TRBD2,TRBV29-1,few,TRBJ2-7,TGCAGCGTTCGACTAGCGGGGGGCTACGAGCAGTACTTC,CSVRLAGGYEQYF
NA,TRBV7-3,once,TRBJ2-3,TGTGCCAGCAGCTTCCCTAGAGATACGCAGTATTTT,CASSFPRDTQYF
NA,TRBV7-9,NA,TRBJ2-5,TGTGCCAGCACGACAGAGCTCCAAGAGACCCAGTACTTC,CASTTELQETQYF
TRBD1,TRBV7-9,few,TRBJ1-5,TGTGCCAGCAGCCTTGGACAGGGGGATGGCAATCAGCCCCAGCATTTT,CASSLGQGDGNQPQHF
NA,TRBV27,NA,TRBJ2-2,TGTGCCAGCGGTGGACATGGCACCGGGGAGCTGTTTTTT,CASGGHGTGELFF
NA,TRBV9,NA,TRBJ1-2,TGTGCCAGCAGCGAACCGGCGTCGGGCATAGACCCACCCCAGAGCTATGGCTACACCTTC,CASSEPASGIDPPQSYGYTF
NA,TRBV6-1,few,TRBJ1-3,TGTGCCAGCAGTGAAGGTCGAGTAGGGGACATCACCATATATTTT,CASSEGRVGDITIYF
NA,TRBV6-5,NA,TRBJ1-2,TGTGCCAGCAGTTACTCACGGCACTCAGCTAACTATGGCTACACCTTC,CASSYSRHSANYGYTF
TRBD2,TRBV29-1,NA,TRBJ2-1,TGCAGCGTTGAAGCCGCTAGCGGAGCTACCTACAATGAGCAGTTCTTC,CSVEAASGATYNEQFF
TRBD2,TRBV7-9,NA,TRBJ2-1,TGTGCCAGCAGCTCCACTTCGCTAGCGGGGGGGTACAATGAGCAGTTCTTC,CASSSTSLAGGYNEQFF
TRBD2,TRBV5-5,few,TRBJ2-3,TGTGCCAGCAGGTGGCCTAGCGGCCCCAGCACAGATACGCAGTATTTT,CASRWPSGPSTDTQYF
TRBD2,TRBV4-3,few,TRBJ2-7,TGCGCCAGCAGCCAAGATCGGGGGGGCGACTCCTACGAGCAGTACTTC,CASSQDRGGDSYEQYF
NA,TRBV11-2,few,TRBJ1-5,TGTGCCAGCAGCTTAGATGCTTTTGAGGGGAAGAATCAGCCCCAGCATTTT,CASSLDAFEGKNQPQHF
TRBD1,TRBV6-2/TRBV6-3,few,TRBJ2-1,TGTGCCAGCAGTAGACAGGGGCGAAATGAGCAGTTCTTC,CASSRQGRNEQFF
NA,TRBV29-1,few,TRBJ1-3,TGCAGCGTTGAGGACAGCGAAAACTCTGGAAACACCATATATTTT,CSVEDSENSGNTIYF
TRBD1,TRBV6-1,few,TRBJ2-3,TGTGCCAGCCCGGGGACAGGGCACACAGATACGCAGTATTTT,CASPGTGHTDTQYF
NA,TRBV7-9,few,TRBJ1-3,TGTGCCAGCAGCCCAACGGGTCCTGGAAACACCATATATTTT,CASSPTGPGNTIYF
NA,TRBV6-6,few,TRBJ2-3,TGTGCCAGCAGTTACTCGTTCGCCTCTAGCACAGATACGCAGTATTTT,CASSYSFASSTDTQYF